This TCR beta chain was captured in a study of blood T cell repertoires in COVID-19. The overall study: COVID-19 samples, acute and convalescent, were from the United States, Italy and Spain. PBMCs, B-cell-depleted T cells, or T cells were the source of the cDNA or gDNA that made up the material.

Seattle-derived patients entered the study during active infection and were followed longitudinally. The CDR3 has 14 residues. Unmatched junction bases numbered 8, after V lost 6 bases and J lost 3 bases. CDR1 is MNHEY and CDR2 is SVGEGT in the germline V gene. Authors' data handling: Amplification from reference gene primers served as the basis for estimated nucleated cell counts. Only in-frame clones appear in the TCRdb table, and some are missing; sequencing was by immunoSEQ multiplex PCR. The DNA was the basis for D and trimming; V, J and clone size are from that table. The data hold about 180,000 clones, with roughly three quarters observed a single time.

This chain uses TRBV6-2 or TRBV6-3 with TRBJ2-7; 7 bases are shared with TRBD1. This sequence was found in a woman aged 80 or over with COVID-19, enrolled during active disease. The sequencing input was peripheral blood. For the CDR3, the DNA is TGTGCCAGCAGCCTAACAGGGGTGGGCTACGAGCAGTACTTC. Amino acid sequence: CASSLTGVGYEQYF.